The clone carrying this T cell receptor (beta chain) has a count of ten or more. The data belong to a study of regulatory T cells in long-lasting Graves disease. Stated time point: newly diagnosed GD, antithyroid drugs for less than 3 months. The TCR library was made from RNA that had been extracted from PBMCs in TRIzol. iRepertoire HTBI primers and Arm-PCR of CDR3 regions built TCR beta libraries. TCRdb re-derived calls from the multiplex PCR reads in MiXCR, one entry per CDR3 protein. In the table there are under 700,000 distinct CDR3 sequences, about 16% of which are singletons. The sample was also reused in another study, on T cells in Graves' hyperthyroidism and ophthalmopathy.

The clonotype originates from a woman aged 35-65 years with Graves disease. The sample consisted of peripheral blood mononuclear cells (PBMCs), taken at new diagnosis, from a patient treated with antithyroid drugs.

CDR3 sequence reads: CASSQGFQVRRYGYTF. The CDR3 region has the DNA TGTGCCAGCAGCCAAGGGTTCCAGGTTCGGCGATATGGCTACACCTTC. V and J are TRBV3-1 and TRBJ1-2; D unclear. The germline V and J ends were trimmed by 1 base and 5 bases, with 17 bases remaining between them. Germline CDR1 reads LGHDT; CDR2 reads YNNKEL (reference sequence). This CDR3 has 16 amino acids.